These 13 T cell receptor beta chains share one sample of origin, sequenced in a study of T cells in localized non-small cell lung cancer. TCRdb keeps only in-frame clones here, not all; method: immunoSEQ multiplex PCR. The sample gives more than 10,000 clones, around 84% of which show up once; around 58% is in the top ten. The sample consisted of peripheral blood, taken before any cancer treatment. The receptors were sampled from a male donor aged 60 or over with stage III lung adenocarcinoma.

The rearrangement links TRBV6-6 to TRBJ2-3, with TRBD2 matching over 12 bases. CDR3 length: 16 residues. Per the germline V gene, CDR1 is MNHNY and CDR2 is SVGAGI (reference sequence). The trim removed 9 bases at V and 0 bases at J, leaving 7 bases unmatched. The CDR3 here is CASSSGRGSSTDTQYF. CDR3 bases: TGTGCCAGTTCTAGCGGGAGGGGTTCTAGCACAGATACGCAGTATTTT.

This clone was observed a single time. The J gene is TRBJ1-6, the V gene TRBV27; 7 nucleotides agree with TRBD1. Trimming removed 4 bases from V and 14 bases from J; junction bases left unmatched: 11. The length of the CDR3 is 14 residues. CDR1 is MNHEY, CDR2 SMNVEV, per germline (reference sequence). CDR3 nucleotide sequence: TGTGCCAGCAGTTCAGGACAGGCCGCCGTCACCCTCCACTTT. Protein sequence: CASSSGQAAVTLHF.

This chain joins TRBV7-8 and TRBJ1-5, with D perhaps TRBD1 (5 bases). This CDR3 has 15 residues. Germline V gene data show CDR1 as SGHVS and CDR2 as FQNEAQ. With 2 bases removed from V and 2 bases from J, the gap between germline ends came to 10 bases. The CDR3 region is CASSLTQGGNQPQHF. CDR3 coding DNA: TGTGCCAGCAGCTTAACCCAGGGCGGCAATCAGCCCCAGCATTTT. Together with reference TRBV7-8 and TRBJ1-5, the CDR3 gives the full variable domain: GAGVSQSPRYKVAKRGQDVALRCDPISGHVSLFWYQQALGQGPEFLTYFQNEAQLDKSGLPSDRFFAERPEGSVSTLKIQRTQQEDSAVYLCASSLTQGGNQPQHFGDGTRLSIL.

In nucleotides, the CDR3 is TGTGCCATCAAAGACACCAACACAGATACGCAGTATTTT. Translating gives CAIKDTNTDTQYF. The chain combines TRBV10-3 with TRBJ2-3, with unresolved D. The V end lost 7 bases, the J end lost 2 bases, and 10 bases lay between the germline ends. This CDR3 is 13 amino acids long. CDR1 is ENHRY, CDR2 SYGVKD, per germline.

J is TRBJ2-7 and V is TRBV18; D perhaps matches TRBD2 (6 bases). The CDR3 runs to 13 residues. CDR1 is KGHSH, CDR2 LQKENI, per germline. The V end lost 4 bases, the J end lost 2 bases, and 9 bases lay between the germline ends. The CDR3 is CASSRDSTYEQYF. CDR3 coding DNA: TGTGCCAGCTCACGGGACTCGACCTACGAGCAGTACTTC. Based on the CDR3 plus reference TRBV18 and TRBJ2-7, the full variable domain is NAGVMQNPRHLVRRRGQEARLRCSPMKGHSHVYWYRQLPEEGLKFMVYLQKENIIDESGMPKERFSAEFPKEGPSILRIQQVVRGDSAAYFCASSRDSTYEQYFGPGTRLTVT.

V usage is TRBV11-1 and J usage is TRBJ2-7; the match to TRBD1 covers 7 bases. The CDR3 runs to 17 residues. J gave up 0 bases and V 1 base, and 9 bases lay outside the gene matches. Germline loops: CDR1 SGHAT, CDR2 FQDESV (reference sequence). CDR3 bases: TGTGCCAGCAGCTTAGAAACGGGACAGAGAAGCTCCTACGAGCAGTACTTC. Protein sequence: CASSLETGQRSSYEQYF. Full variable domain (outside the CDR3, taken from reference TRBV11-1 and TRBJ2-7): EAEVAQSPRYKITEKSQAVAFWCDPISGHATLYWYRQILGQGPELLVQFQDESVVDDSQLPKDRFSAERLKGVDSTLKIQPAELGDSAMYLCASSLETGQRSSYEQYFGPGTRLTVT.

DNA of the CDR3: TGTGCCAGCAGACAGGGTAATCGGCTGAACACTGAAGCTTTCTTT. Translated, it gives CASRQGNRLNTEAFF. The chain joins TRBV2 to TRBJ1-1; maybe TRBD1 (6 bases). CDR1 and CDR2 (germline): SNHLY, FYNNEI. This CDR3 region has 15 residues. The germline V and J ends were trimmed by 6 bases and 0 bases, with 14 bases remaining between them.

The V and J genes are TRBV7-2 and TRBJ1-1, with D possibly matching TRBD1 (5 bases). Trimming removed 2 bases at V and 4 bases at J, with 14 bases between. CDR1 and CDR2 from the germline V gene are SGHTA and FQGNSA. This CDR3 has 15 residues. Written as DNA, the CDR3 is TGTGCCAGCAGCTTATCACTGTCCAGGGTCACTGAAGCTTTCTTT. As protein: CASSLSLSRVTEAFF.

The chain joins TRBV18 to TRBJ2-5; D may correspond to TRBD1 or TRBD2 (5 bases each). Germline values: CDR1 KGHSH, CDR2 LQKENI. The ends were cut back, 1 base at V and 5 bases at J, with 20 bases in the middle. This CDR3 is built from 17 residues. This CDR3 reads CASSPRTKVSEGETQYF. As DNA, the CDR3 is TGTGCCAGCTCACCACGAACTAAGGTTTCCGAGGGGGAGACCCAGTACTTC.

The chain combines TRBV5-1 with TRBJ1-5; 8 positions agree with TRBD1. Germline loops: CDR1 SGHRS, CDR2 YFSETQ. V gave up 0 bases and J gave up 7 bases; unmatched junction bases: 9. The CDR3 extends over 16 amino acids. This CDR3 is CASSLGGTGSGQPQHF. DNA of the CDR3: TGCGCCAGCAGCTTGGGCGGGACAGGATCAGGGCAGCCCCAGCATTTT.

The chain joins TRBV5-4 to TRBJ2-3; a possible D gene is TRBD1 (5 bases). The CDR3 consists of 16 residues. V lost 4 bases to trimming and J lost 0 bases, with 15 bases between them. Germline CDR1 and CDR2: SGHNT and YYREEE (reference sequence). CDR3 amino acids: CASSRQSTASTDTQYF. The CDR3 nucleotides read TGTGCCAGCAGCCGACAGTCGACAGCAAGCACAGATACGCAGTATTTT.

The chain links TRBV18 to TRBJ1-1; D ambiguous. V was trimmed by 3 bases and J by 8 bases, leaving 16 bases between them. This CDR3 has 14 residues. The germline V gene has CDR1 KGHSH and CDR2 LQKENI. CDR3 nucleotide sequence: TGTGCCAGCTCACCCTCCCACCTCTCTGGGGAAGCTTTCTTT. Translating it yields CASSPSHLSGEAFF.

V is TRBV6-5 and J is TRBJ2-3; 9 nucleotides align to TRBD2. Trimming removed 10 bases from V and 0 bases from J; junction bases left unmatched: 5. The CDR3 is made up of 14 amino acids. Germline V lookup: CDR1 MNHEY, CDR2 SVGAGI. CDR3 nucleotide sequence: TGTGCCACCACTAGCGGGCATAGCACAGATACGCAGTATTTT. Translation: CATTSGHSTDTQYF.